This T cell receptor beta chain was identified in a study of blood T cells in healthy people across ages. With each sample, at least 6 micrograms of total RNA were extracted. This clonotype was picked up many times. Its antigen is unidentified. Primed by a sample-barcoded 5' primer and a J-beta primer mix, a second PCR proceeded for 7 to 11 cycles. In TCRdb, the 5' RACE reads were re-called with MiXCR into one record per CDR3 protein. Among about a million distinct CDR3 sequences, 35% to 45% were seen once, and the ten largest hold around 12%. Study outcomes and limitations: A greater number of naive CD4+ cells and higher diversity distinguished long-lived donors from aged donors. Among T cells, TCR beta diversity per million cells dropped roughly linearly as age rose. Shifts in expanded clonotypes may have been confounded by donor CMV status, which was unknown.

The specimen was blood. The receptor's source is a man aged 18 to 29 in good health.

CDR3 protein: CASSLSGGYEKLFF. The CDR3 nucleotides read TGCGCCAGCAGCCTATCAGGGGGATATGAAAAACTGTTTTTT. The V and J genes are TRBV4-1 and TRBJ1-4, with 7 bases identical to TRBD1. The CDR3 is 14 amino acids. CDR1 and CDR2 (germline): MGHRA, YSYEKL. V trimming: 4 bases; J trimming: 6 bases; junction bases outside the gene matches: 5.